These 27 T cell receptor beta chains were sequenced from one sample in a study of T-cell memory formation after mild COVID-19. TCRdb used MiXCR to reprocess the 5' RACE reads, holding one entry per CDR3 protein. The repertoire includes about 84,000 distinct CDR3 sequences, 14% of them detected once, and around 31% sits in the top ten. The specimen was PBMCs or a T cell subset sorted from them (not recorded which). Receptors were obtained from an adult woman who had mild COVID-19 (a few samples of this study predate the infection). Cell type and time point are not known.

This clonotype was detected a few times. The chain has TRBV4-3 and TRBJ2-7, with 9 positions matching TRBD2. Per the germline V gene, CDR1 is LGHNA and CDR2 is YSLEER. This CDR3 has 19 residues. The V gene end was trimmed by 0 bases and the J gene end by 3 bases; junction bases not matched to a gene: 15. CDR3 bases: TGCGCCAGCAGCCAAGATTATAGCGGGTTGTCTAGCGGGATCTACGAGCAGTACTTC. Translating it yields CASSQDYSGLSSGIYEQYF.

Details on this clonotype: Mismatch with germline at one junction end may stem from a read error. V usage is TRBV4-1 and J usage is TRBJ2-1, with 7 positions matching TRBD2. From germline, CDR1 is MGHRA and CDR2 YSYEKL. The CDR3 extends over 14 amino acids. CDR3 amino acids: CSSSQIGRKPEQFF. The CDR3 coding sequence is TGCTCCAGCAGCCAAATCGGGAGGAAACCTGAGCAGTTCTTC.

This clonotype was picked up many times. V is TRBV7-3 and J is TRBJ2-1; TRBD2 agrees at 7 bases. The CDR3 covers 14 residues. V was clipped by 5 bases and J by 5 bases; unmatched bases: 6. CDR1 and CDR2 (germline): SGHTA, FQGTGA. The CDR3 reads CASSRAGPHNEQFF. As DNA, the CDR3 is TGTGCCAGCAGCAGAGCGGGGCCCCACAATGAGCAGTTCTTC.

This clonotype was seen a few times. The chain carries TRBV7-8 and TRBJ2-3, with D perhaps matching TRBD1 (5 bases). From germline, CDR1 is SGHVS and CDR2 FQNEAQ. V lost 8 bases to trimming and J lost 6 bases, with 18 bases between them. The CDR3 is 14 residues long. The CDR3 reads CASQTGPEWDTQYF. The DNA for the CDR3 is TGTGCCAGCCAAACAGGACCCGAATGGGATACGCAGTATTTT.

This chain links TRBV5-6 with TRBJ1-2, with D tentatively TRBD1 (5 bases). Between the trimmed V and J ends, which lost 0 bases and 8 bases, there was a span of 20 bases. The CDR3 sequence is 16 residues long. Germline CDR1 and CDR2: SGHDT and YYEEEE. The CDR3 spells CASSLVKLGQGDGYTF. The CDR3 nucleotides read TGTGCCAGCAGCTTGGTGAAACTGGGGCAGGGAGACGGCTACACCTTC.

This clonotype appeared a few times. The gene calls are TRBV6-4 and TRBJ2-5, with 9 bases identical to TRBD2. Per germline, CDR1 MRHNA and CDR2 SNTAGT. The CDR3 covers 14 residues. The junction had 3 bases not matched to a gene; V was cut back by 5 bases and J by 2 bases. The CDR3 sequence is CASSKLAGQETQYF. The CDR3 coding sequence is TGTGCCAGCAGTAAGCTAGCGGGGCAAGAGACCCAGTACTTC.

The V call is TRBV12-3 or TRBV12-4, the J call TRBJ2-3, with D unresolved. The CDR3 loop spans 13 amino acids. V gave up 3 bases and J gave up 6 bases, with 10 bases separating them. The CDR3 DNA follows: TGTGCCAGCAGTTTCCCGGCTGGGGATACGCAGTATTTT. Translating gives CASSFPAGDTQYF.

This clonotype was observed a few times. The CDR3 coding sequence is TGCGCCAGCAGCCAAGGCGACATCACAGATACGCAGTATTTT. It encodes CASSQGDITDTQYF. The rearrangement uses TRBV4-1 and TRBJ2-3; no reliable D call. The CDR3 totals 14 residues. Trimming stripped 1 base from V and 2 bases from J, with 7 bases between. Germline-derived CDR1 and CDR2 are MGHRA and YSYEKL.

This clonotype was picked up a small number of times. The rearrangement uses TRBV5-1 and TRBJ1-2; D call uncertain. Trimming cost V 4 bases and J 4 bases, with 14 bases left between them. CDR3 length equals 14 residues. Germline CDR1 and CDR2: SGHRS and YFSETQ. CDR3 residues: CASSEDGPSYGYTF. In DNA, the CDR3 is TGCGCCAGCAGCGAGGACGGGCCGAGCTATGGCTACACCTTC.

This clonotype was counted ten times or more. The V and J genes are TRBV7-9 and TRBJ2-7; tentative D call: TRBD2 (6 bases). There are 14 residues in the CDR3. V gave up 6 bases and J gave up 2 bases, with 14 bases separating them. In germline, CDR1 is SEHNR, CDR2 FQNEAQ (reference sequence). The CDR3 sequence: CASRDGSGTYEQYF. The CDR3 DNA is TGTGCCAGCAGGGACGGGAGTGGAACCTACGAGCAGTACTTC.

This clonotype was counted only a few times. The chain is built from TRBV7-3 and TRBJ2-3; D remains ambiguous. V gave up 2 bases and J gave up 3 bases, with 6 bases separating them. The CDR3 consists of 13 residues. Per germline, CDR1 SGHTA and CDR2 FQGTGA. The chain's CDR3 is CASSLDDTDTQYF. Here the CDR3 DNA reads TGTGCCAGCAGCTTAGACGATACAGATACGCAGTATTTT.

This clonotype was recorded many times. This chain joins TRBV15 and TRBJ2-1; D possibly corresponds to TRBD1 (6 bases). CDR3 length: 14 residues. The ends were cut back, 9 bases at V and 7 bases at J, with 19 bases in the middle. Per the germline V gene, CDR1 is LNHNV and CDR2 is YYDKDF (reference sequence). CDR3 region: CATRSQGQWNEQFF. CDR3 DNA sequence: TGTGCCACACGGTCACAGGGTCAGTGGAATGAGCAGTTCTTC.

The chain links TRBV29-1 to TRBJ2-1, with 8 bases aligning to TRBD2. V was pared by 7 bases and J by 6 bases, with 11 bases of the junction left unmatched. Germline V gives CDR1 SQVTM, CDR2 ANQGSEA. There are 14 residues in the CDR3. DNA for the CDR3: TGCAGCGGCCGTGGCGGGGGGCCGATCAATGAGCAGTTCTTC. Protein: CSGRGGGPINEQFF.

The sample holds a few counts of this clonotype. The CDR3 reads CASSLALYGEEAFF. The CDR3 DNA follows: TGTGCCAGCAGCTTAGCGTTGTATGGCGAAGAAGCTTTCTTT. The V call is TRBV7-6, the J call TRBJ1-1; D gene unclear. This CDR3 spans 14 amino acids. The germline CDR1 and CDR2 sequences are SGHVS and FNYEAQ. The V gene lost 0 bases and the J gene lost 8 bases, with 13 bases spanning the gap.

The chain joins TRBV9 to TRBJ1-3, with 8 bases identical to TRBD1. Unmatched junction bases numbered 13, after V lost 4 bases and J lost 7 bases. CDR3 length: 16 residues. The germline gives CDR1 SGDLS, CDR2 YYNGEE. As DNA, the CDR3 is TGTGCCAGCAGCTCGACAACCCCGGACAGGGCTAACACCATATATTTT. Protein product: CASSSTTPDRANTIYF.

This chain connects TRBV12-3 or TRBV12-4 to TRBJ2-6; TRBD2 agrees at 8 bases. Germline trimming cut 7 bases from V and 0 bases from J; bases unmatched to any gene: 5. The CDR3 runs 16 residues. This chain's CDR3 is CASNSGRASGANVLTF. CDR3 sequence (DNA): TGTGCCAGCAACAGCGGGAGAGCCTCTGGGGCCAACGTCCTGACTTTC.

This clonotype came up a few times. The CDR3 sequence: CASSIGPLTDTQYF. DNA of the CDR3: TGTGCCAGTAGTATAGGTCCCCTCACAGATACGCAGTATTTT. V usage is TRBV19 and J usage is TRBJ2-3; D is uncertain. The CDR3 has 14 amino acids. CDR1 is LNHDA, CDR2 SQIVND, per germline (reference sequence). V was cut by 1 base and J by 2 bases, with 7 bases left in between.

J is TRBJ1-6 and V is TRBV11-2; perhaps TRBD1 as D (6 bases). Germline V gene lookup returns CDR1 SGHAT and CDR2 FQNNGV. Trimming pared 5 bases from V and 5 bases from J, leaving 10 bases between. The CDR3 has 14 residues. CDR3 residues: CASSPTGNNSPLHF. In nucleotides, the CDR3 is TGTGCCAGCAGCCCGACAGGAAATAATTCACCCCTCCACTTT.

This clonotype came up a few times. The CDR3 protein is CSATEGGSGRYF. CDR3 bases: TGCAGTGCTACCGAAGGGGGCAGCGGGAGGTACTTC. J is TRBJ2-7 and V is TRBV20-1; TRBD2 might be the D (8 bases). The CDR3 is 12 residues long. Deletions cut 4 bases from V and 12 bases from J, with 19 bases between. Germline values: CDR1 DFQATT, CDR2 SNEGSKA (reference sequence).

The rearrangement joins TRBV5-4 to TRBJ2-7; D perhaps matches TRBD1 (6 bases). This CDR3 region has 13 residues. CDR1 is SGHNT, CDR2 YYREEE, per germline (reference sequence). Trimming took 2 bases from V and 2 from J, leaving 8 bases between them. DNA for the CDR3: TGTGCCAGCAGCTTAGGGACAACCTACGAGCAGTACTTC. It translates to CASSLGTTYEQYF. Using reference TRBV5-4 and TRBJ2-7 for the parts outside the CDR3, the full variable domain is ETGVTQSPTHLIKTRGQQVTLRCSSQSGHNTVSWYQQALGQGPQFIFQYYREEENGRGNFPPRFSGLQFPNYSSELNVNALELDDSALYLCASSLGTTYEQYFGPGTRLTVT.

This clonotype was observed at least ten times. V usage is TRBV12-3 or TRBV12-4 and J usage is TRBJ2-1; D is uncertain. V was cut by 8 bases and J by 6 bases, with 8 bases left in between. This CDR3 has 11 amino acids. Written as DNA, the CDR3 is TGTGCCAGCTCAACAAGCAATGAGCAGTTCTTC. It translates to CASSTSNEQFF.

V is TRBV6-4 and J is TRBJ2-2; D unclear. Germline V gene data show CDR1 as MRHNA and CDR2 as SNTAGT. The CDR3 covers 13 residues. The germline V and J ends were trimmed by 2 bases and 5 bases, with 6 bases remaining between them. DNA of the CDR3: TGTGCCAGCAGTGACATGGCGACCGGGGAGCTGTTTTTT. This encodes CASSDMATGELFF.

V usage is TRBV5-6 and J usage is TRBJ1-5; maybe TRBD1 (5 bases). The germline gives CDR1 SGHDT, CDR2 YYEEEE. This CDR3 spans 13 amino acids. Trimming pared 4 bases from V and 7 bases from J, leaving 12 bases between. This chain's CDR3 is CASSGGPRQPQHF. In DNA, the CDR3 is TGTGCCAGCAGCGGGGGACCGAGGCAGCCCCAGCATTTT.

This clonotype has just a few counts. This chain uses TRBV28 with TRBJ2-3; TRBD2 aligns across 8 bases. Trimming cost V 2 bases and J 6 bases; bases outside gene matches: 1. The CDR3 is 13 amino acids. Germline CDR1 is MDHEN and CDR2 is SYDVKM. The CDR3 DNA reads TGTGCCAGCAGTTTAACGGGAGGGGATACGCAGTATTTT. It encodes CASSLTGGDTQYF.

In this sample, this clonotype turned up many times. The V call is TRBV3-1, the J call TRBJ2-1, with D possibly TRBD1 on 5 matching bases. Trimming took off 1 base at V and 8 bases at J, with 6 bases between the two ends. This CDR3 contains 12 residues. Germline V gene data show CDR1 as LGHDT and CDR2 as YNNKEL (reference sequence). CDR3 bases: TGTGCCAGCAGCCAAGGGGGCTATGAGCAGTTCTTC. Protein sequence: CASSQGGYEQFF.

This clonotype is deemed medium-sized (0.01 to 0.1%). The chain joins TRBV15 to TRBJ2-3; TRBD2 matches at 9 bases. The CDR3 totals 13 residues. Germline V gene lookup returns CDR1 LNHNV and CDR2 YYDKDF (reference sequence). The ends lost 7 bases at V and 8 bases at J; junction bases unmatched: 7. The CDR3 DNA sequence: TGTGCCACCACGGCGGGGGGGCTGGGTACGCAGTATTTT. It translates to CATTAGGLGTQYF.

CDR3 region: CAWKGLPYLNNEQFF. CDR3 DNA: TGTGCCTGGAAAGGACTTCCGTACCTTAACAATGAGCAGTTCTTC. V is TRBV30 and J is TRBJ2-1, with a weak D call TRBD2 (5 bases). CDR1 is GTSNPN and CDR2 is SVGIG in the germline V gene (reference sequence). The CDR3 loop spans 15 amino acids. Between the trimmed V and J ends, which lost 4 bases and 5 bases, there was a span of 18 bases.